This T cell receptor (beta chain) stems from a study of cytomegalovirus exposure and HLA in healthy donors. Use of 60 Vbeta and 13 Jbeta primers characterized the PCR. Assay used: immunoSEQ multiplex PCR; TCRdb lists only in-frame clones, some missing. The sample carries 150,000 or so clones, approximately 80% recorded once. This clone was observed once. The germline gives CDR1 LGHNA, CDR2 YSLEER. V was pared by 0 bases and J by 9 bases, with 12 bases of the junction left unmatched. The CDR3 contains 16 residues. The sequenced material came from PBMCs. The chain recombines TRBV4-3 with TRBJ2-3; 7 bases align to TRBD2. The TCR originated in a woman between 40 and 55 years old in good health and CMV-seronegative. In nucleotides, the CDR3 is TGCGCCAGCAGCCAAGATTCGGGGGGTCCCACCGGAACGCAGTATTTT. Amino acid sequence: CASSQDSGGPTGTQYF.